This T cell receptor beta chain originates from a study of blood T cell repertoires in COVID-19. Study context: T cells, B-cell-depleted T cells, or PBMCs provided the cDNA or gDNA that served as material.

Deletions cut 3 bases from V and 4 bases from J, with 10 bases between. The CDR3 spans 13 residues. This clone appeared a single time. Measured with immunoSEQ multiplex PCR; TCRdb has only the in-frame clones, and not every one. The repertoire has 210,000 or so clones, under 90% of them found once; the top ten carry roughly 20%. The sequenced sample consisted of peripheral blood. The receptor comes from a human donor in a cohort sampled during active COVID-19. The rearrangement joins TRBV12-3 or TRBV12-4 to TRBJ2-7, with D possibly TRBD1 on 5 matching bases. CDR3 in amino acids: CASSFTGGYEQYV. CDR3 nucleotide sequence: TGTGCCAGCAGTTTTACAGGCGGATACGAGCAGTACGTC.